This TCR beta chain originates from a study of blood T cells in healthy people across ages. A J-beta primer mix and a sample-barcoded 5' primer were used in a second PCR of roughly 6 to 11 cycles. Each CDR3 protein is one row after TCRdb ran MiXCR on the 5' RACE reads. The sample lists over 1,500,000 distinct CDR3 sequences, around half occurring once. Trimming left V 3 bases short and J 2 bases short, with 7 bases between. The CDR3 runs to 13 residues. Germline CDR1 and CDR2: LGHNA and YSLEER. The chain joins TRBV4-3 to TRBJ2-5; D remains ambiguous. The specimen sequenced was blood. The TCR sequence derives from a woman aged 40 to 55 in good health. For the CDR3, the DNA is TGCGCCAGCAGCCAGAGGCGACAAGAGACCCAGTACTTC. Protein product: CASSQRRQETQYF.